Presented here are 18 T cell receptor beta chains from one specimen sequenced in a study of OX40 agonist ivuxolimab in advanced cancers. Here immunoSEQ multiplex PCR was the method, and the copy in TCRdb shows in-frame clones only, minus some. This table has nearly 50,000 clones, 80% to 95% appearing once. The source was CD4+ or CD8+ T cells sorted from blood, collected in a trial of the OX40 agonist ivuxolimab. These receptors all come from an adult with an advanced solid tumor such as melanoma, head and neck, liver or kidney cancer.

This clone was observed a handful of times. The sample has other DNA sequences that encode this CDR3 too. CDR3 region: CASSIGGLGSPLHF. The CDR3 nucleotides are TGTGCCAGTAGTATAGGAGGGTTGGGGTCACCCCTCCACTTT. The rearrangement joins TRBV19 to TRBJ1-6; no firm D call. From germline, CDR1 is LNHDA and CDR2 SQIVND (reference sequence). Trimming stripped 1 base from V and 10 bases from J, with 11 bases between. This CDR3 spans 14 amino acids.

The chain links TRBV6-5 to TRBJ2-2; D could derive from TRBD1 or TRBD2 (5 bases each). This CDR3 contains 14 residues. Germline V CDR1 and CDR2: MNHEY, SVGAGI. The CDR3 sequence is CAVKKGPNTGELFF. CDR3 DNA sequence: TGTGCGGTCAAAAAGGGACCGAACACCGGGGAGCTGTTTTTT.

This chain links TRBV9 with TRBJ2-5; D is uncertain. Germline CDR1 reads SGDLS; CDR2 reads YYNGEE. The CDR3 consists of 12 residues. The V gene lost 3 bases and the J gene lost 1 base, with 4 bases spanning the gap. CDR3 sequence (DNA): TGTGCCAGCAGCGGGCTCCAAGAGACCCAGTACTTC. It yields the protein CASSGLQETQYF.

The rearrangement links TRBV9 to TRBJ2-7; maybe TRBD1 (6 bases). The germline CDR1 and CDR2 sequences are SGDLS and YYNGEE. Between the trimmed V and J ends, which lost 0 bases and 2 bases, there was a span of 9 bases. This CDR3 spans 14 amino acids. This CDR3 reads CASSVEDSPYEQYF. The CDR3 DNA reads TGTGCCAGCAGCGTAGAGGACAGCCCCTACGAGCAGTACTTC.

This chain connects TRBV9 to TRBJ1-3; D unresolved. Per germline, CDR1 SGDLS and CDR2 YYNGEE. Trimming took 0 bases from V and 4 from J, leaving 23 bases between them. The CDR3 extends over 19 amino acids. The CDR3 DNA follows: TGTGCCAGCAGCGTAGAAGGGTCGGAGGAACCGACGTCCGGAAACACCATATATTTT. Translating gives CASSVEGSEEPTSGNTIYF.

The CDR3 DNA reads as TGTGCCAGCAGTGAAGAGGGCGTAGACAGCAATCAGCCCCAGCATTTT. Amino acids: CASSEEGVDSNQPQHF. The V call is TRBV2, the J call TRBJ1-5, with D unclear. Germline-derived CDR1 and CDR2 are SNHLY and FYNNEI. Trimming stripped 1 base from V and 1 base from J, with 11 bases between. The CDR3 is made up of 16 amino acids.

The genes are TRBV28 and TRBJ1-1; D remains unclear. Germline CDR1 reads MDHEN; CDR2 reads SYDVKM. V dropped 10 bases and J dropped 0 bases, with 12 bases sitting between them. CDR3 length: 13 residues. CDR3 coding DNA: TGTGCCACCGTACCCGGAGTGAACACTGAAGCTTTCTTT. Protein: CATVPGVNTEAFF.

The chain employs TRBV30 and TRBJ2-3; TRBD2 matches 13 bases. The CDR3 extends over 16 amino acids. Germline loops: CDR1 GTSNPN, CDR2 SVGIG (reference sequence). V shed 4 bases and J 1 base; nucleotides not matched to a gene: 5. DNA of the CDR3: TGTGCCTGGAACGAAGGGACTAGCGGGGGCACAGATACGCAGTATTTT. It encodes CAWNEGTSGGTDTQYF.

Concerning this clone itself: The junction departs from the called germline gene at one end, perhaps through a read error. The CDR3 loop is CASSLNEGQETQYF. CDR3 nucleotide sequence: TGTGCTAGCAGCTTAAACGAGGGACAAGAGACCCAGTACTTC. This chain links TRBV7-7 with TRBJ2-5, with D possibly matching TRBD2 (5 bases). The length of the CDR3 is 14 residues. Germline V lookup: CDR1 SSHAT, CDR2 FNYEAQ (reference sequence).

CDR3 nucleotides: TGCGCCAGCAGCCACCGGACCTACCCGCCGAGCTCCTATAATTCACCCCTCCACTTT. This codes for CASSHRTYPPSSYNSPLHF. The genes are TRBV5-1 and TRBJ1-6, with unresolved D. Germline V gene data show CDR1 as SGHRS and CDR2 as YFSETQ. The V end was cut by 4 bases, the J end by 0 bases, with 20 bases between. This CDR3 is 19 amino acids long. The entire variable domain, with the rest obtained from reference TRBV5-1 and TRBJ1-6, is as follows: KAGVTQTPRYLIKTRGQQVTLSCSPISGHRSVSWYQQTPGQGLQFLFEYFSETQRNKGNFPGRFSGRQFSNSRSEMNVSTLELGDSALYLCASSHRTYPPSSYNSPLHFGNGTRLTVT.

The V and J genes are TRBV7-8 and TRBJ2-1; 8 bases are a match to TRBD2. The CDR3 is 16 amino acids. In germline, CDR1 is SGHVS, CDR2 FQNEAQ. V shed 5 bases and J 7 bases; nucleotides not matched to a gene: 13. Here the CDR3 reads CASSPLGGGFMNEQFF. DNA of the CDR3: TGTGCCAGCAGCCCGCTTGGCGGGGGGTTTATGAATGAGCAGTTCTTC.

The chain has TRBV5-6 and TRBJ1-6; the match to TRBD1 covers 7 bases. Trimming removed 4 bases from V and 5 bases from J; junction bases left unmatched: 9. This CDR3 is built from 16 residues. Germline CDR1 and CDR2: SGHDT and YYEEEE. CDR3 in DNA: TGTGCCAGCAGCCTAAACCGGGACAGTCATAATTCACCCCTCCACTTT. Protein sequence: CASSLNRDSHNSPLHF.

The gene calls are TRBV4-2 and TRBJ2-2; D might be TRBD1 (6 bases). The CDR3 is 16 residues long. Trimming shortened V by 0 bases and J by 4 bases, and 12 bases separated the two germline ends. The V gene's germline CDR1 is LGHNA and CDR2 YNFKEQ. CDR3 loop: CASSQEHRVVTGELFF. The DNA for the CDR3 is TGTGCCAGCAGCCAAGAACACAGGGTGGTCACCGGGGAGCTGTTTTTT.

The CDR3 here is CASSEGRENTEAFF. Written as DNA, the CDR3 is TGTGCCAGCAGTGAAGGACGGGAGAACACTGAAGCTTTCTTT. The rearrangement joins TRBV6-5 to TRBJ1-1; D uncertain. V shed 5 bases and J shed 1 base, with 11 bases lying between them. There are 14 residues in the CDR3. Germline CDR1 MNHEY, CDR2 SVGAGI.

The chain combines TRBV27 with TRBJ1-2, with TRBD1 matching over 9 bases. V shed 6 bases, J shed 4 bases, and the junction held 6 bases outside the gene matches. Germline V gene data show CDR1 as MNHEY and CDR2 as SMNVEV (reference sequence). There are 14 residues in the CDR3. The CDR3 sequence is CASRGTGFFYGYTF. The CDR3 nucleotides are TGTGCCAGCAGGGGGACAGGGTTCTTCTATGGCTACACCTTC.

The chain joins TRBV10-1 to TRBJ2-7, with D hard to call. Germline assignment: CDR1 WNHNN and CDR2 SYGVQD (reference sequence). Deletions cut 3 bases from V and 3 bases from J, with 3 bases between. The CDR3 extends over 11 amino acids. CDR3 protein: CASSDGYEQYF. The CDR3 coding sequence is TGCGCCAGCAGTGACGGCTACGAGCAGTACTTC.

This clone was recorded only once. The chain is built from TRBV6-5 and TRBJ2-2; no clear D. V lost 2 bases to trimming and J lost 1 base, with 11 bases between them. From germline, CDR1 is MNHEY and CDR2 SVGAGI. The CDR3 sequence is 16 residues long. The CDR3 region is CASSYDGNKNTGELFF. The CDR3 DNA follows: TGTGCCAGCAGTTACGACGGCAATAAGAACACCGGGGAGCTGTTTTTT.

This chain links TRBV5-1 with TRBJ1-2, with 7 bases aligning to TRBD1. The junction had 9 bases not matched to a gene; V was cut back by 0 bases and J by 7 bases. CDR1 SGHRS and CDR2 YFSETQ come from the germline V gene. CDR3 length equals 15 residues. The CDR3 sequence: CASSLEDRVLGGYTF. The DNA of the CDR3 is TGCGCCAGCAGCTTGGAAGACAGGGTCCTAGGTGGCTACACCTTC.